This TCR beta chain was identified during a study of T cells in Graves' hyperthyroidism and ophthalmopathy. Background on the study: The blood sample was taken at first diagnosis, before treatment began.

CDR3 length: 15 amino acids. The V and J ends lost 0 bases and 3 bases, in that order; junction bases with no gene match: 2. Germline values: CDR1 SGHRS, CDR2 YFSETQ. TCR beta CDR3 region amplification was performed from RNA transcripts. The TCR CDR3 first-round RT-PCR relied on the HTBI primer set. TCRdb passed the multiplex PCR reads through MiXCR, listing each CDR3 protein once. The sample gives about 520,000 distinct CDR3 sequences, around 20% of which show up once; about 25% is in the top ten. An absence of ophthalmopathy progression within 18 months meant stable Graves' hyperthyroidism. Ten or more counts support this clonotype.

Sequencing was done on a sample of blood. The source of this sequence is a young man with Graves' hyperthyroidism. V is TRBV5-1 and J is TRBJ1-2, with 10 bases fitting TRBD1. CDR3 nucleotide sequence: TGCGCCAGCAGCTTGGAAGGGACAGGGGACTATGGCTACACCTTC. Translating gives CASSLEGTGDYGYTF.